The present T cell receptor beta chain was sequenced within a study of shared clonotypes between healthy human individuals. As for the study in general: The cohort had two women and a few men, ages 18 to 49. Overall study results and limits: Larger richness was generally estimated for naive than memory subsets.

Clones were read by immunoSEQ multiplex PCR, and TCRdb kept only the in-frame ones, dropping some. The repertoire holds fewer than 1 million clones, with 96% as singletons. As to this clone: What it binds is not known.

Cells designated naive CD8 were CD45RO-negative and were positively selected for CCR7, with terminally differentiated effector memory CD45RA+ cells excluded. Donors, without exception, were Caucasian adults residing in Nashville, Tennessee. Germline V lookup: CDR1 LGHNA, CDR2 YSLEER. This CDR3 has 14 residues. The J segment lost 9 bases and the V segment lost 4 bases, leaving 10 bases of the junction unmatched. The chain joins TRBV4-3 to TRBJ2-7; 9 nucleotides agree with TRBD1. The sequence was collected from a man younger than 45 in good health. The specimen was naive CD8+ T cells sorted from blood. The CDR3 sequence is CASSLYNRGHPQYF. CDR3 sequence (DNA): TGCGCCAGCAGCCTCTACAACAGGGGGCATCCGCAGTACTTC.